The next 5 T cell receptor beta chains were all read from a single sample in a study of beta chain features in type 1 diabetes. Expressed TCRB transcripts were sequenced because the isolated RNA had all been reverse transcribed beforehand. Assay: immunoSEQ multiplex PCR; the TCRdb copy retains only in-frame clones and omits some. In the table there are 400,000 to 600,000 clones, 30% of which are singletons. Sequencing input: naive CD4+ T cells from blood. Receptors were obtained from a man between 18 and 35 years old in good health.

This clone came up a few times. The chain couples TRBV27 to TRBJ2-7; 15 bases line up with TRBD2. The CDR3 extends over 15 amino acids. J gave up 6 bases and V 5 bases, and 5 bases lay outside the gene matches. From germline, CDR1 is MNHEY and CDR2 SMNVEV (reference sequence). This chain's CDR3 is CASSRTSGRAFEQYF. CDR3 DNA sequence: TGTGCCAGCAGTCGGACTAGCGGGAGGGCCTTCGAGCAGTACTTC.

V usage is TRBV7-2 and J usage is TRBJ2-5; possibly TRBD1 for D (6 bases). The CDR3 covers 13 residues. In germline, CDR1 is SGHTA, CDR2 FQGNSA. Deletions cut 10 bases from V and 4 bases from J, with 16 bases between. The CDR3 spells CAKESTGRETQYF. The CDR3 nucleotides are TGTGCCAAAGAATCGACAGGTCGAGAGACCCAGTACTTC. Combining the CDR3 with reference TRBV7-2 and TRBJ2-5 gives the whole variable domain GAGVSQSPSNKVTEKGKDVELRCDPISGHTALYWYRQSLGQGLEFLIYFQGNSAPDKSGLPSDRFSAERTGGSVSTLTIQRTQQEDSAVYLCAKESTGRETQYFGPGTRLLVL.

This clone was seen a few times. The CDR3 coding sequence is TGTGCCATCAGGGATTTAGGGGGTTCTGAGCAGTTCTTC. Amino acids: CAIRDLGGSEQFF. The chain is built from TRBV10-3 and TRBJ2-1, with a weak D call TRBD1 (6 bases). The ends were cut back, 6 bases at V and 9 bases at J, with 15 bases in the middle. CDR1 and CDR2 (germline): ENHRY, SYGVKD. The CDR3 has 13 amino acids.

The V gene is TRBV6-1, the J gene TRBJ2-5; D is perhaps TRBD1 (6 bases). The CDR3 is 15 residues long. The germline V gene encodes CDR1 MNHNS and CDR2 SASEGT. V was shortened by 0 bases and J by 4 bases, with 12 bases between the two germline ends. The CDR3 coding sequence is TGTGCCAGCAGTGAAGCCCCACAGGGTGGAGAGACCCAGTACTTC. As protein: CASSEAPQGGETQYF.

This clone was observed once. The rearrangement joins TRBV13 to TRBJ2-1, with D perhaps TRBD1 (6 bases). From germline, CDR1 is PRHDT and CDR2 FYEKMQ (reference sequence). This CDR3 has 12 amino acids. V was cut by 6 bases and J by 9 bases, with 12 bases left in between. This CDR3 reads CASSQYRVEQFF. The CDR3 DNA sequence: TGTGCCAGCAGTCAATACAGGGTTGAGCAGTTCTTC.